A selection of T cell receptor beta chains follows, all from one sample in a study of blood T cell repertoires in COVID-19. Sequencing used immunoSEQ multiplex PCR; TCRdb keeps in-frame clones, though not all of them. This sample has fewer than 200,000 clones, with 70% to 90% found just once. Sequenced input: peripheral blood. The source is a woman in her forties or fifties with COVID-19, enrolled during active disease. Both conserved end residues are part of each CDR3. The D gene is left open where the match is weak. For some rows the clone size is stated as once, few or many, or as a class when expanded; others skip it.

clone_size: .
j_call: TRBJ2-3
d_call: TRBD2
v_call: TRBV4-1
cdr3_aa: CASSQEPPGGSTDTQYF
cdr3_nt: TGCGCCAGCAGCCAAGAGCCCCCGGGAGGGAGCACAGATACGCAGTATTTT

clone_size: .
j_call: TRBJ2-3
d_call: TRBD1
v_call: TRBV24-1
cdr3_aa: CAIQGAWTDTQYF
cdr3_nt: TGTGCCATCCAGGGGGCTTGGACAGATACGCAGTATTTT

clone_size: .
j_call: TRBJ1-3
d_call: .
v_call: TRBV3-1/TRBV3-2
cdr3_aa: CASSRPGSGNTIYF
cdr3_nt: TGTGCCAGCAGCCGACCAGGGTCTGGAAACACCATATATTTT

clone_size: .
j_call: TRBJ2-7
d_call: .
v_call: TRBV27
cdr3_aa: CASSWAGKSYEQYF
cdr3_nt: TGTGCCAGCAGTTGGGCAGGGAAATCCTACGAGCAGTACTTC

clone_size: once
j_call: TRBJ2-7
d_call: TRBD2
v_call: TRBV28
cdr3_aa: CASSSSSGTSGYFEQYF
cdr3_nt: TGTGCCAGCAGTTCGTCGTCGGGGACTAGCGGCTACTTCGAGCAGTACTTC

clone_size: few
j_call: TRBJ2-7
d_call: .
v_call: TRBV9
cdr3_aa: CASSVGQSTYEQYF
cdr3_nt: TGTGCCAGCAGCGTAGGACAGTCTACCTACGAGCAGTACTTC

clone_size: .
j_call: TRBJ1-2
d_call: .
v_call: TRBV7-2
cdr3_aa: CASSTTEGRNYGYTF
cdr3_nt: TGTGCCAGCAGCACCACGGAGGGGCGCAACTATGGCTACACCTTC

clone_size: .
j_call: TRBJ1-1
d_call: TRBD1
v_call: TRBV3-1/TRBV3-2
cdr3_aa: CASSHTDRGSEAFF
cdr3_nt: TGTGCCAGCAGCCACACCGACAGGGGCTCTGAAGCTTTCTTT

clone_size: .
j_call: TRBJ1-2
d_call: .
v_call: TRBV30
cdr3_aa: CAWIRVGGYTF
cdr3_nt: TGTGCCTGGATCAGGGTCGGAGGCTACACCTTC

clone_size: .
j_call: TRBJ1-3
d_call: TRBD1
v_call: TRBV10-3
cdr3_aa: CATTGAGNTIYF
cdr3_nt: TGTGCCACGACAGGGGCGGGAAACACCATATATTTT

clone_size: .
j_call: TRBJ1-4
d_call: .
v_call: TRBV27
cdr3_aa: CASSLSSPLRTATNEKLFF
cdr3_nt: TGTGCCAGCAGTTTATCGTCCCCGCTCCGGACAGCAACTAATGAAAAACTGTTTTTT

clone_size: few
j_call: TRBJ1-1
d_call: TRBD1
v_call: TRBV11-2
cdr3_aa: CASSPGQGNTEAFF
cdr3_nt: TGTGCCAGCAGCCCAGGACAGGGGAACACTGAAGCTTTCTTT

clone_size: .
j_call: TRBJ2-5
d_call: TRBD2
v_call: TRBV7-9
cdr3_aa: CASSPETSGGQETQYF
cdr3_nt: TGTGCCAGCAGCCCAGAGACTAGCGGGGGGCAAGAGACCCAGTACTTC

clone_size: .
j_call: TRBJ2-1
d_call: TRBD2
v_call: TRBV30
cdr3_aa: CAWTAGTSGGPSSYNEQFF
cdr3_nt: TGTGCCTGGACTGCCGGGACTAGCGGGGGCCCGAGCTCCTACAATGAGCAGTTCTTC

clone_size: .
j_call: TRBJ1-2
d_call: TRBD1
v_call: TRBV11-3
cdr3_aa: CASSPSGGGDGYTF
cdr3_nt: TGTGCCAGCAGCCCCAGCGGAGGGGGCGATGGCTACACCTTC

clone_size: .
j_call: TRBJ2-7
d_call: TRBD1
v_call: TRBV6-5
cdr3_aa: CASSSPGQSYEQYF
cdr3_nt: TGTGCCAGCAGTTCCCCGGGACAGTCCTACGAGCAGTACTTC

clone_size: .
j_call: TRBJ1-3
d_call: .
v_call: TRBV7-3
cdr3_aa: CASSFQTEPGGNTIYF
cdr3_nt: TGTGCCAGCAGCTTCCAGACCGAGCCGGGGGGAAACACCATATATTTT

clone_size: .
j_call: TRBJ2-7
d_call: .
v_call: TRBV15
cdr3_aa: CATSRDTYSYEQYF
cdr3_nt: TGTGCCACCAGCAGAGATACCTACTCCTACGAGCAGTACTTC

clone_size: .
j_call: TRBJ2-5
d_call: .
v_call: TRBV3-1/TRBV3-2
cdr3_aa: CASSRGQTIQETQYF
cdr3_nt: TGTGCCAGCAGCCGAGGACAGACGATTCAAGAGACCCAGTACTTC

clone_size: .
j_call: TRBJ1-4
d_call: TRBD1
v_call: TRBV3-1/TRBV3-2
cdr3_aa: CASSPGGGREKLFF
cdr3_nt: TGTGCCAGCAGTCCAGGGGGCGGACGCGAAAAACTGTTTTTT

clone_size: .
j_call: TRBJ1-5
d_call: .
v_call: TRBV19
cdr3_aa: CASNRGMGQPQHF
cdr3_nt: TGTGCCAGTAATAGGGGAATGGGTCAGCCCCAGCATTTT

clone_size: .
j_call: TRBJ1-1
d_call: .
v_call: TRBV20-1
cdr3_aa: CSASMGAEGTEAFF
cdr3_nt: TGCAGTGCTAGTATGGGGGCTGAGGGGACTGAAGCTTTCTTT

clone_size: .
j_call: TRBJ2-3
d_call: TRBD2
v_call: TRBV27
cdr3_aa: CASSRLATSTDTQYF
cdr3_nt: TGTGCCAGCAGTCGACTAGCGACTAGCACAGATACGCAGTATTTT

clone_size: .
j_call: TRBJ1-5
d_call: TRBD1
v_call: TRBV2
cdr3_aa: CASSEAELEQGQPQHF
cdr3_nt: TGTGCCAGCAGTGAAGCGGAATTAGAACAGGGGCAGCCCCAGCATTTT

clone_size: once
j_call: TRBJ2-5
d_call: TRBD2
v_call: TRBV7-3
cdr3_aa: CASSLTGGGARETQYF
cdr3_nt: TGTGCCAGCAGCTTAACTGGCGGGGGGGCCCGGGAGACCCAGTACTTC

clone_size: few
j_call: TRBJ2-5
d_call: .
v_call: TRBV12-3/TRBV12-4
cdr3_aa: CASSGPRRETQYF
cdr3_nt: TGTGCCAGCAGCGGACCCCGGAGGGAGACCCAGTACTTC

clone_size: .
j_call: TRBJ2-3
d_call: TRBD2
v_call: TRBV28
cdr3_aa: CAISTLGGGAERQYF
cdr3_nt: TGTGCCATCTCTACCCTGGGCGGGGGGGCCGAGAGGCAGTATTTT

clone_size: .
j_call: TRBJ2-4
d_call: .
v_call: TRBV24-1
cdr3_aa: CATSDSSTARNIQYF
cdr3_nt: TGTGCCACCAGTGATTCCTCGACAGCTAGGAACATTCAGTACTTC

clone_size: .
j_call: TRBJ2-3
d_call: .
v_call: TRBV3-1/TRBV3-2
cdr3_aa: CASSPLGAGGTDTQYF
cdr3_nt: TGTGCCAGCAGCCCCCTGGGGGCGGGGGGCACAGATACGCAGTATTTT

clone_size: .
j_call: TRBJ2-2
d_call: TRBD2
v_call: TRBV5-1
cdr3_aa: CASSRLAENTGELFF
cdr3_nt: TGCGCCAGCAGCCGGCTAGCGGAGAACACCGGGGAGCTGTTTTTT

clone_size: .
j_call: TRBJ1-2
d_call: TRBD1
v_call: TRBV28
cdr3_aa: CASSSEGAGNYGYTF
cdr3_nt: TGTGCCAGCAGCTCCGAGGGGGCTGGTAACTATGGCTACACCTTC

clone_size: .
j_call: TRBJ2-2
d_call: .
v_call: TRBV5-5
cdr3_aa: CASTITGNTGELFF
cdr3_nt: TGTGCCAGCACCATCACGGGTAACACCGGGGAGCTGTTTTTT

clone_size: .
j_call: TRBJ1-1
d_call: TRBD1
v_call: TRBV11-2
cdr3_aa: CASSHTGGSRNTEAFF
cdr3_nt: TGTGCCAGCAGTCACACAGGGGGCAGCCGGAACACTGAAGCTTTCTTT

clone_size: .
j_call: TRBJ1-2
d_call: TRBD1
v_call: TRBV7-2
cdr3_aa: CASSLEARGIGGYTF
cdr3_nt: TGTGCCAGCAGCTTAGAGGCCAGGGGGATCGGTGGCTACACCTTC

clone_size: once
j_call: TRBJ2-5
d_call: TRBD2
v_call: TRBV20-1
cdr3_aa: CSASNPSGGSKTQYF
cdr3_nt: TGCAGTGCTAGTAACCCTAGCGGGGGGTCAAAGACCCAGTACTTC

clone_size: .
j_call: TRBJ2-2
d_call: TRBD1
v_call: TRBV14
cdr3_aa: CASSQLLTGVTTGELFF
cdr3_nt: TGTGCCAGCAGCCAATTACTGACAGGGGTGACCACCGGGGAGCTGTTTTTT

clone_size: .
j_call: TRBJ2-5
d_call: TRBD2
v_call: TRBV7-2
cdr3_aa: CASSLAGLAGGRRETQYF
cdr3_nt: TGTGCCAGCAGCTTAGCGGGATTAGCGGGGGGGCGAAGGGAGACCCAGTACTTC

clone_size: .
j_call: TRBJ2-2
d_call: .
v_call: TRBV4-1
cdr3_aa: CASSQLNQVNTGELFF
cdr3_nt: TGCGCCAGCAGCCAGCTAAATCAGGTTAACACCGGGGAGCTGTTTTTT

clone_size: .
j_call: TRBJ2-6
d_call: TRBD1
v_call: TRBV19
cdr3_aa: CASSPRTGPSGANVLTF
cdr3_nt: TGTGCCAGTAGTCCCCGGACAGGGCCATCTGGGGCCAACGTCCTGACTTTC

clone_size: .
j_call: TRBJ1-6
d_call: .
v_call: TRBV19
cdr3_aa: CASSIGLGDNSPLHF
cdr3_nt: TGTGCCAGTAGTATTGGGCTTGGTGATAATTCACCCCTCCACTTT

clone_size: .
j_call: TRBJ1-3
d_call: .
v_call: TRBV4-3
cdr3_aa: CASSQDQGSGNTIYF
cdr3_nt: TGCGCCAGCAGCCAAGATCAGGGCTCTGGAAACACCATATATTTT